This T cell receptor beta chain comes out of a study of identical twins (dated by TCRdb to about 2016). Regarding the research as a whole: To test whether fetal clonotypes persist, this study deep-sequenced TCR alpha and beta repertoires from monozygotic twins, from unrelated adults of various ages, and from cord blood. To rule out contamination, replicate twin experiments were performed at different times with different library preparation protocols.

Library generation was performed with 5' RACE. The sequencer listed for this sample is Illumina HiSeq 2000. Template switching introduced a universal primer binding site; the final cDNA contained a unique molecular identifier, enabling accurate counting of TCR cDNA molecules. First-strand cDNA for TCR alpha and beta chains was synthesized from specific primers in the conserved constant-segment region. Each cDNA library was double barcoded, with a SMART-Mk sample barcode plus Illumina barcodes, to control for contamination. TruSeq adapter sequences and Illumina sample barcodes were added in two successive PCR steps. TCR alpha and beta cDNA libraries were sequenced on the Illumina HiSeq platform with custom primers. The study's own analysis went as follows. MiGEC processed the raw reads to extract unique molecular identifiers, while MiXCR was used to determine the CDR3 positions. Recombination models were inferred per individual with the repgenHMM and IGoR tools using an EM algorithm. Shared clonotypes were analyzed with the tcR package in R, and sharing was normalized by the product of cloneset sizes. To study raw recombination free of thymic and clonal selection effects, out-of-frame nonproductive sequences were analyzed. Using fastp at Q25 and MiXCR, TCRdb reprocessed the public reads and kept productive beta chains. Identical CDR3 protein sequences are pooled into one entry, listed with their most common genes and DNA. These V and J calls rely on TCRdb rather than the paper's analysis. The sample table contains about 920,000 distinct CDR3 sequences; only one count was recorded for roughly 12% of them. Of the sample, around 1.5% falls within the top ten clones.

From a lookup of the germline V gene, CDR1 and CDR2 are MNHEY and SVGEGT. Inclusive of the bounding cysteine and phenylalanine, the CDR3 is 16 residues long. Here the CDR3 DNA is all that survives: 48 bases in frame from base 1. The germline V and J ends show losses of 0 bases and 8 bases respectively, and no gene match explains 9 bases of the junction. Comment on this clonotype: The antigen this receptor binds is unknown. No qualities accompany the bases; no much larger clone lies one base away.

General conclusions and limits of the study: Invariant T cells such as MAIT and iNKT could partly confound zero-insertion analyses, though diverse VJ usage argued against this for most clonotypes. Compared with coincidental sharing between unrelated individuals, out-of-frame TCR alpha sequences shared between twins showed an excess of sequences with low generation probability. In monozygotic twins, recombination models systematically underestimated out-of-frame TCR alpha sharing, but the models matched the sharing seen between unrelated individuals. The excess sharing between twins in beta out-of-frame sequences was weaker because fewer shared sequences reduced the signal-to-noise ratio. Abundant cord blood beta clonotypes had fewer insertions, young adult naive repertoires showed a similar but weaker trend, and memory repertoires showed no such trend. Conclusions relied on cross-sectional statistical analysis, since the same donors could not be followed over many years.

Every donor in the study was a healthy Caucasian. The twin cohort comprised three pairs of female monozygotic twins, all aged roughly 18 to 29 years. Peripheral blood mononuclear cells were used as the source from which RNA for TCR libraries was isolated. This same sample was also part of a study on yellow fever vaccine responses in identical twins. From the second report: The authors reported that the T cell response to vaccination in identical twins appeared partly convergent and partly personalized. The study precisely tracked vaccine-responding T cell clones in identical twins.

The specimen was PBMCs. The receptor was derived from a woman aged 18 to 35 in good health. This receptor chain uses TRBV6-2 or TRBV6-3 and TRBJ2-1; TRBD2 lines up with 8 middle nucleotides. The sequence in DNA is TGTGCCAGCAGTTACTCGGGCCTAGCGGGTCGGGATGAGCAGTTCTTC. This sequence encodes CASSYSGLAGRDEQFF.